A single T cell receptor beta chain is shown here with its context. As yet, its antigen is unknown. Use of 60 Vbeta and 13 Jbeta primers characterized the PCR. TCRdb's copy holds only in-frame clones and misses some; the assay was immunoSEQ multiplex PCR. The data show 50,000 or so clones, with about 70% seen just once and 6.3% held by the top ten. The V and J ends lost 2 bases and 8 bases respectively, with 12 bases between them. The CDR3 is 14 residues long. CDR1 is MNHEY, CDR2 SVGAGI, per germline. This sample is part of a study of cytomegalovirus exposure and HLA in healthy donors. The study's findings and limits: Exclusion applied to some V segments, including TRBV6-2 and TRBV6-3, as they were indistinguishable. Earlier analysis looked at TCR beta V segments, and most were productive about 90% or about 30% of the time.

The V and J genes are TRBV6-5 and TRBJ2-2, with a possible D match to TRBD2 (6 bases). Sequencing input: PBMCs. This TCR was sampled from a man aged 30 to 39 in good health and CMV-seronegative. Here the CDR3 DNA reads TGTGCCAGCAGTTACGCCGGGGGTCTGGGGGAGCTGTTTTTT. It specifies CASSYAGGLGELFF.